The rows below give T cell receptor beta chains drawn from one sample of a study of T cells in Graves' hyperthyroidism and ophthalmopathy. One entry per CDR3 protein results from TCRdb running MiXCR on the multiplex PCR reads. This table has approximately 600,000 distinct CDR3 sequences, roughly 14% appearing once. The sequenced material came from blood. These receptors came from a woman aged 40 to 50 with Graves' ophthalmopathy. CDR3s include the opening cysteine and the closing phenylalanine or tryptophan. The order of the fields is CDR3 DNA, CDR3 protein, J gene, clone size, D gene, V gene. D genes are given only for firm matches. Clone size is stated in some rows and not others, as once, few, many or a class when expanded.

CDR3nt: TGCAGCGTTGATGAGACGCACTCGGTGGGCAATCAGCCCCAGCATTTT
CDR3aa: CSVDETHSVGNQPQHF
j_gene: TRBJ1-5
abundance: many
d_gene: -
v_gene: TRBV29-1

CDR3nt: TGTGCCAGCAGCCTAACGGGACAGCAGAAAGCTTTCTTT
CDR3aa: CASSLTGQQKAFF
j_gene: TRBJ1-1
abundance: -
d_gene: TRBD1
v_gene: TRBV7-2

CDR3nt: TGTGCCAGCAGCTTAGTGACGCGACTAATGACCGGGGAGCTGTTTTTT
CDR3aa: CASSLVTRLMTGELFF
j_gene: TRBJ2-2
abundance: many
d_gene: -
v_gene: TRBV11-2

CDR3nt: TGTGCCACCAGCAGAGTAAGGACTAGCGAGAAGGTAACATACTTC
CDR3aa: CATSRVRTSEKVTYF
j_gene: TRBJ2-7
abundance: many
d_gene: TRBD2
v_gene: TRBV15

CDR3nt: TGTGCCAGCAGGACCGGGACTAGCGCCCGGGAGCTGTTTTTT
CDR3aa: CASRTGTSARELFF
j_gene: TRBJ2-2
abundance: many
d_gene: TRBD2
v_gene: TRBV28

CDR3nt: TGTGCCAGCAGGTCATACCTGGCAAATCAGCCCCAGCATTTT
CDR3aa: CASRSYLANQPQHF
j_gene: TRBJ1-5
abundance: many
d_gene: -
v_gene: TRBV27

CDR3nt: TGTGCCAGCAGTCGGACTAGCAGGAGGGTAGTCGAGGGATGGGAGACCCAGTACTTC
CDR3aa: CASSRTSRRVVEGWETQYF
j_gene: TRBJ2-5
abundance: few
d_gene: TRBD2
v_gene: TRBV6-4

CDR3nt: TGTGCCAGCAGTTACCAGGGTAGAAGCAATCAGCCCCAGCATTTT
CDR3aa: CASSYQGRSNQPQHF
j_gene: TRBJ1-5
abundance: many
d_gene: -
v_gene: TRBV6-5

CDR3nt: TGTGCCAGCAGTTACTCAGCGGGGGCGGTGCAGTACGAGACCCAGTACTTC
CDR3aa: CASSYSAGAVQYETQYF
j_gene: TRBJ2-5
abundance: -
d_gene: TRBD2
v_gene: TRBV6-5

CDR3nt: TGCGCCAGACACTCTGGAAACACCATATATTTT
CDR3aa: CARHSGNTIYF
j_gene: TRBJ1-3
abundance: many
d_gene: -
v_gene: TRBV5-1

CDR3nt: TGTGCCAGCAGCTTACGCCCCTCGAAGCGTAGCACCGGGGAGCTGTTTTTT
CDR3aa: CASSLRPSKRSTGELFF
j_gene: TRBJ2-2
abundance: few
d_gene: -
v_gene: TRBV7-2

CDR3nt: TGCAGTGCTAGAGCCCCCCTAGCGGGAGGGCCTTCTACCTACGAGCAGTACTTC
CDR3aa: CSARAPLAGGPSTYEQYF
j_gene: TRBJ2-7
abundance: many
d_gene: TRBD2
v_gene: TRBV20-1

CDR3nt: TGTGCCAGCAGCTTAGGTGCGGGAGAATTCTACGAGCAGTACTTC
CDR3aa: CASSLGAGEFYEQYF
j_gene: TRBJ2-7
abundance: -
d_gene: TRBD2
v_gene: TRBV7-9

CDR3nt: TGTGCCAGCAGCTCTGGCGGGAGGGAATTCACCTACGAGCAGTACTTC
CDR3aa: CASSSGGREFTYEQYF
j_gene: TRBJ2-7
abundance: many
d_gene: TRBD2
v_gene: TRBV13

CDR3nt: TGTGCCATCAGAAGTGAGGATACGCAGTATTTT
CDR3aa: CAIRSEDTQYF
j_gene: TRBJ2-3
abundance: -
d_gene: -
v_gene: TRBV6-1

CDR3nt: TGTGCCAGCAGCTCCCACGAAACCTTTAACTATGGCTACACCTTC
CDR3aa: CASSSHETFNYGYTF
j_gene: TRBJ1-2
abundance: few
d_gene: -
v_gene: TRBV7-9

CDR3nt: TGTGCCAGCAGCCAAGAATCGGGATCCGAGCAGTACTTC
CDR3aa: CASSQESGSEQYF
j_gene: TRBJ2-7
abundance: -
d_gene: -
v_gene: TRBV3-1

CDR3nt: TGTGCCAGCAGCCCCTCGGGGAATCAGCCCCAGCATTTT
CDR3aa: CASSPSGNQPQHF
j_gene: TRBJ1-5
abundance: many
d_gene: -
v_gene: TRBV28

CDR3nt: TGTGCCAGCAGCTTACCCCTCCAGTCGGAGACCCAGTACTTC
CDR3aa: CASSLPLQSETQYF
j_gene: TRBJ2-5
abundance: -
d_gene: -
v_gene: TRBV13

CDR3nt: TGTGCCAGCAGTTTATCGGACCCGCCCCAGCATTTT
CDR3aa: CASSLSDPPQHF
j_gene: TRBJ1-5
abundance: many
d_gene: -
v_gene: TRBV12-3/TRBV12-4

CDR3nt: TGTGCCACCTGCCGTCCCCAGCCCCAGCATTTT
CDR3aa: CATCRPQPQHF
j_gene: TRBJ1-5
abundance: -
d_gene: -
v_gene: TRBV12-3/TRBV12-4

CDR3nt: TGTGCCAGCAGGGGTACAGGGGGCAGAGCTTTCTTT
CDR3aa: CASRGTGGRAFF
j_gene: TRBJ1-1
abundance: -
d_gene: TRBD1
v_gene: TRBV6-2/TRBV6-3

CDR3nt: TGTGCCAGCTCGAATCCGTCCGGGTACGAGCAGTACTTC
CDR3aa: CASSNPSGYEQYF
j_gene: TRBJ2-7
abundance: few
d_gene: -
v_gene: TRBV5-6

CDR3nt: TGCAGCGCCGTAGACGATGAGCCGAGGGGAACTTTCTTT
CDR3aa: CSAVDDEPRGTFF
j_gene: TRBJ1-1
abundance: many
d_gene: -
v_gene: TRBV29-1

CDR3nt: TGTGCCAGCAGTTTCCGGGACAGGCGGAGCAATCAGCCCCAGCATTTT
CDR3aa: CASSFRDRRSNQPQHF
j_gene: TRBJ1-5
abundance: -
d_gene: TRBD1
v_gene: TRBV12-3/TRBV12-4

CDR3nt: TGTGCCAGTAAGGACCGTCGCAATCAGCCCCAGCATTTT
CDR3aa: CASKDRRNQPQHF
j_gene: TRBJ1-5
abundance: many
d_gene: -
v_gene: TRBV19

CDR3nt: TGTGCCACCAGTGAAGGGGGGACCTGGGCGGCGGCCACGCGGGCTTTCTTT
CDR3aa: CATSEGGTWAAATRAFF
j_gene: TRBJ1-1
abundance: many
d_gene: -
v_gene: TRBV24-1

CDR3nt: TGTGCCAGCAGTTCGACCGGGGGGTGGGCTAGCGGGATGAACGTCGAGACCCAGTACTTC
CDR3aa: CASSSTGGWASGMNVETQYF
j_gene: TRBJ2-5
abundance: many
d_gene: TRBD2
v_gene: TRBV28

CDR3nt: TGTGCCAGCAGGCCTGCAGCTCAGCAGCAGTACTTC
CDR3aa: CASRPAAQQQYF
j_gene: TRBJ2-7
abundance: -
d_gene: -
v_gene: TRBV6-2/TRBV6-3

CDR3nt: TGTGCCAGCAGCTTAGTAACGAACACTGAAGCTTTCTTT
CDR3aa: CASSLVTNTEAFF
j_gene: TRBJ1-1
abundance: many
d_gene: -
v_gene: TRBV11-3

CDR3nt: TGTGCCAGCAGCGCCCTGGGATCAGCGTACACCGGGGAGCTGTTTTTT
CDR3aa: CASSALGSAYTGELFF
j_gene: TRBJ2-2
abundance: many
d_gene: -
v_gene: TRBV7-3

CDR3nt: TGCGCCAGCAGCCAGGGGTTCGGGGGACTCGCAGCCATTCAGTACTTC
CDR3aa: CASSQGFGGLAAIQYF
j_gene: TRBJ2-4
abundance: many
d_gene: -
v_gene: TRBV4-1

CDR3nt: TGCAGCGTACCGGGACTAGCGGGATTAAGCTCCTACAATGAGCAGTTCTTC
CDR3aa: CSVPGLAGLSSYNEQFF
j_gene: TRBJ2-1
abundance: -
d_gene: TRBD2
v_gene: TRBV29-1

CDR3nt: TGTGCCAGCAGTTACCAGGTCGGTCTTCAGAACACTGAAGCTTTCTTT
CDR3aa: CASSYQVGLQNTEAFF
j_gene: TRBJ1-1
abundance: many
d_gene: -
v_gene: TRBV6-5

CDR3nt: TGTGCCAGCAGGATGAATCAGGGGAGCGCCTACGAGCAGTACTTC
CDR3aa: CASRMNQGSAYEQYF
j_gene: TRBJ2-7
abundance: few
d_gene: -
v_gene: TRBV11-2

CDR3nt: TGTGCCAGCTGCAAGCTAGGCAGGGCGCAGCCCCAGCATTTT
CDR3aa: CASCKLGRAQPQHF
j_gene: TRBJ1-5
abundance: many
d_gene: -
v_gene: TRBV28

CDR3nt: TGTGCCAGCAGTCCCCAGCCCCTGGGACAGGGTATTCGTAATTCACCCCTCCACTTT
CDR3aa: CASSPQPLGQGIRNSPLHF
j_gene: TRBJ1-6
abundance: many
d_gene: TRBD1
v_gene: TRBV9

CDR3nt: TGCAGTGGTCGCAGGCAAGAGACCCAGTACTTC
CDR3aa: CSGRRQETQYF
j_gene: TRBJ2-5
abundance: many
d_gene: -
v_gene: TRBV20-1

CDR3nt: TGTGCCACCAAAGTGCGGCCTAGCGGGAGTCGCAGCACAGATACGCAGTATTTT
CDR3aa: CATKVRPSGSRSTDTQYF
j_gene: TRBJ2-3
abundance: -
d_gene: TRBD2
v_gene: TRBV6-2/TRBV6-3

CDR3nt: TGTGCCAGCAGCCAAGCCAGACTCGGTGAAGCTTTCTTT
CDR3aa: CASSQARLGEAFF
j_gene: TRBJ1-1
abundance: few
d_gene: -
v_gene: TRBV14

CDR3nt: TGTGCCAGTACCCCGGGTCAGGGGAGGGATGGCTACACCTTC
CDR3aa: CASTPGQGRDGYTF
j_gene: TRBJ1-2
abundance: many
d_gene: -
v_gene: TRBV19

CDR3nt: TGTGCCAGCAGCTTAGTGGGCAGTCTAAACTACGAGCAGTACTTC
CDR3aa: CASSLVGSLNYEQYF
j_gene: TRBJ2-7
abundance: many
d_gene: -
v_gene: TRBV7-2

CDR3nt: TGTGCCAGCACCTCGGCTGCGGGGAACTATGGCTACACCTTC
CDR3aa: CASTSAAGNYGYTF
j_gene: TRBJ1-2
abundance: -
d_gene: -
v_gene: TRBV6-1

CDR3nt: TGTGCCAGCAGCCCCGGGACTAGAGGGTACGAGCAGTACTTC
CDR3aa: CASSPGTRGYEQYF
j_gene: TRBJ2-7
abundance: many
d_gene: TRBD2
v_gene: TRBV27

CDR3nt: TGTGCCAGCAGCGTCCGGCGGGGAACTAACTATGGCTACACCTTC
CDR3aa: CASSVRRGTNYGYTF
j_gene: TRBJ1-2
abundance: few
d_gene: -
v_gene: TRBV12-3/TRBV12-4

CDR3nt: TGTGCCAGCCACCAGGGACAGGACCGTGGAAATCAGCCCCAGCATTTT
CDR3aa: CASHQGQDRGNQPQHF
j_gene: TRBJ1-5
abundance: many
d_gene: TRBD1
v_gene: TRBV28

CDR3nt: TGTGCCAGTAGTATACCACCACTAAACATTCAGTACTTC
CDR3aa: CASSIPPLNIQYF
j_gene: TRBJ2-4
abundance: -
d_gene: -
v_gene: TRBV19

CDR3nt: TGTGCCATCAGTGAAAATGTGGCCGCCTACGAGCAGTACTTC
CDR3aa: CAISENVAAYEQYF
j_gene: TRBJ2-7
abundance: many
d_gene: -
v_gene: TRBV10-3

CDR3nt: TGCGCCAGCAGCGACTCCGGGACAGACGGCTACACCTTC
CDR3aa: CASSDSGTDGYTF
j_gene: TRBJ1-2
abundance: many
d_gene: TRBD1
v_gene: TRBV5-1

CDR3nt: TGTGCCAGCAGGTGGCGGGACGCGGAGACCCAGTACTTC
CDR3aa: CASRWRDAETQYF
j_gene: TRBJ2-5
abundance: many
d_gene: -
v_gene: TRBV2